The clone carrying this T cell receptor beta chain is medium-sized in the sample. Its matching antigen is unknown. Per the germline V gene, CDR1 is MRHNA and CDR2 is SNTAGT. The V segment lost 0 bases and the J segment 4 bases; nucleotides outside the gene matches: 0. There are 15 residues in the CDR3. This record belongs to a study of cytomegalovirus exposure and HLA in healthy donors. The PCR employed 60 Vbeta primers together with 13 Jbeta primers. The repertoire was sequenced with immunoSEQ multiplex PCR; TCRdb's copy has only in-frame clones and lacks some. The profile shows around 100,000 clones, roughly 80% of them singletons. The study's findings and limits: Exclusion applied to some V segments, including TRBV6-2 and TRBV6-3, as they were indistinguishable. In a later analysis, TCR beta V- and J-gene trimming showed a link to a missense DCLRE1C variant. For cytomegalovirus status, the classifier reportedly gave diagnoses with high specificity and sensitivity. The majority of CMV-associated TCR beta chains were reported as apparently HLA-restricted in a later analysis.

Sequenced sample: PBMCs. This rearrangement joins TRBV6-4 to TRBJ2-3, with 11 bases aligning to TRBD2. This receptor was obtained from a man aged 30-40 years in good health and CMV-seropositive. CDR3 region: CASSDSSGRADTQYF. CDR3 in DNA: TGTGCCAGCAGTGACTCTAGCGGGAGGGCAGATACGCAGTATTTT.